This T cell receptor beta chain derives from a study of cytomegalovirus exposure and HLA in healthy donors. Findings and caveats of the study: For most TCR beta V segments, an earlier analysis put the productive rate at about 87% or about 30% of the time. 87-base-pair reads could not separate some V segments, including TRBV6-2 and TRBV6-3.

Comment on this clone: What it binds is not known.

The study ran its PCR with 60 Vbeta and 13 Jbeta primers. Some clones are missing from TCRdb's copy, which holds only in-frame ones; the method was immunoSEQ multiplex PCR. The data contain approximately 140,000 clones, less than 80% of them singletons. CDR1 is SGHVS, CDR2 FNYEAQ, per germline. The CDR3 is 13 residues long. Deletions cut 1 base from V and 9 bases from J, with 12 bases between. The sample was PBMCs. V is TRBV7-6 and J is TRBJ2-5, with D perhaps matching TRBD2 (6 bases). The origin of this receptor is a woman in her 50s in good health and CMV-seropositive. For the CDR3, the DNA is TGTGCCAGCAGCTTAGAGGGGCCGGGGGCCCAGTACTTC. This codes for CASSLEGPGAQYF.